This T cell receptor beta chain was sequenced for a study of immune characterization of retroperitoneal liposarcoma. Germline loops: CDR1 SGHVS, CDR2 FQNEAQ. This CDR3 is 15 amino acids long. V was trimmed by 0 bases and J by 5 bases, leaving 13 bases between them. Each CDR3 protein is one row after TCRdb ran MiXCR on the PCR reads. The sample shows more than 8,000 distinct CDR3 sequences, approximately 28% of them seen only once. By share of the sample, this clonotype is medium-sized. This sequence was found in a male donor with retroperitoneal liposarcoma. Sequences were obtained from tumor tissue. This chain connects TRBV7-8 to TRBJ1-1; D possibly corresponds to TRBD1 (5 bases). The CDR3 loop reads CASSLATPGVTEAFF. The DNA of the CDR3 is TGTGCCAGCAGCTTAGCCACCCCGGGGGTTACTGAAGCTTTCTTT.